The sequence of this TCR beta chain was determined in a study of PD-L1 blockade in urothelial cancer. Germline CDR1 reads SQVTM; CDR2 reads ANQGSEA. Trimming cost V 6 bases and J 0 bases, with 11 bases left between them. CDR3 length: 13 amino acids. Data came from immunoSEQ multiplex PCR; TCRdb stores just in-frame clones and leaves some out. The sample has about 39,000 clones; approximately 84% are singletons. Specified time point: peripheral blood 6 weeks after treatment start. Each patient gave between 1 and 8 samples of peripheral blood mononuclear cells, which were collected pretreatment and during treatment.

The clonotype was recovered from a man aged 40-49 years with urothelial cancer. Material: PBMCs, obtained around atezolizumab (anti-PD-L1) treatment. This sequence joins TRBV29-1 and TRBJ2-5, with D maybe TRBD2 (6 bases). CDR3 sequence reads: CSVLGGDQETQYF. The DNA of the CDR3 is TGCAGCGTCCTCGGAGGGGACCAAGAGACCCAGTACTTC.